The clone carrying this TCR beta chain was seen many times. There are 14 residues in the CDR3. Germline lookup yields CDR1 SNHLY and CDR2 FYNNEI. V lost 5 bases and J lost 2, with 9 bases in between. TCRdb analysed the 5' RACE reads with MiXCR anew, one entry per CDR3 protein. Among 99,000 or so distinct CDR3 sequences, roughly 15% were seen once, and the ten largest hold 1.3%. These data originate in a study of early T cells in non-severe SARS-CoV-2 infection. Study information: Sequencing targeted bulk RNA from unsorted whole blood, leaving chains unpaired.

The sample taken for sequencing was whole blood. The receptor was derived from an adult who was a healthcare worker with PCR-confirmed SARS-CoV-2 infection or an uninfected control (not recorded which). V gene TRBV2 combines with J gene TRBJ2-2; no reliable D call. The CDR3 loop reads CASSRTTNTGELFF. The CDR3, as DNA: TGTGCCAGCAGTAGAACAACAAACACCGGGGAGCTGTTTTTT.